The source of this TCR beta chain is a study of blood T cell repertoires in COVID-19 (dated by TCRdb to 2020 to 2022). Context from the whole study: Collaborator samples came from the United States, Italy and Spain and covered acute and convalescent phases of COVID-19. The material from the prospective study consisted of cDNA or gDNA derived from T cells, B-cell-depleted T cells, or PBMCs. Deeply sampled blood TCRbeta repertoires from subjects exposed to, actively infected with, or recovered from COVID-19 were included in the dataset. The repertoires were released in a freely available public database meant as a resource for research on the immune response to SARS-CoV-2. Samples were obtained from the ongoing ImmuneRACE study (first 160 participants) and from over a thousand subjects provided by 6 global collaborators. A de-identified subject ID, COVID-19 status, age in years and sex were almost always included in the sample metadata. HLA class I and class II types, where available, came from metadata supplied by the sample provider rather than from assay-based typing.

As regards this clone: Its antigen has not been determined. No base-level quality is on record; no much larger clone is a single base apart.

The immunoSEQ Assay, a bias-controlled multiplex PCR, was used to amplify TCRbeta CDR3 regions from genomic DNA. From the authors' description of their analysis: The number of nucleated cells in each sample was estimated from the amplification of reference gene primers within the assay. Sequence reads were collapsed and filtered to measure the absolute abundance of every unique TCRbeta CDR3 rearrangement. For each sample, productive Simpson clonality was calculated as the square root of Simpson's diversity index over productive rearrangements. TCRdb took this table from immuneACCESS and kept in-frame rearrangements with V and J called. Such tables lack part of the clones; where checked against another copy, unresolved V genes explain under half of the gap, and the rest is unexplained. That table supplies the V and J calls and clone size; D and trimming were determined from the DNA. Recorded for this sample are about 160,000 clones; 80% of them occurred a single time. The leading ten clones occupy 3% to 4% of the sample.

Enrolling through a virtual design, the prospective study's participants ranged in age from roughly 18 to 95 years and lived across about two dozen United States geographic areas. In the prospective study, participants were assigned to cohorts based on the clinical history participants reported in a screening survey and a study questionnaire. ImmuneRACE Cohort 3 recovered participants were defined by two consecutive negative NP/OP PCR tests, healthcare professional clearance, or symptom resolution. Each participant in the prospective study had whole blood, serum and a nasopharyngeal or oropharyngeal swab collected by mobile phlebotomists. Participants in the prospective study had the option to provide additional blood draws and questionnaires over an approximately 2-month period. Before DNA extraction, blood samples from the prospective study were shipped at room temperature or frozen. What the work shows at the level of the full study, not this receptor alone: How much clinical and demographic metadata was included differed by source and by participant, and the metadata was provided uncurated.

The CDR3 holds 15 amino acids from the cysteine to the phenylalanine. The sequence is cut down to CDR3 DNA, 45 bases in frame from base 1. Clipping removes 3 bases from V and 1 base from J, with 3 as the unmatched junction base count. The germline V gene provides CDR1 SGHAT and CDR2 FQNNGV. The rearrangement joined TRBV11-2 to TRBJ1-1, with 9 junctional bases fitting TRBD1. The source of this sequence is a woman aged 60-70 years who had recovered from COVID-19. The sequencing sample was made of PBMCs or T cells enriched from blood (not recorded which). The DNA reads TGTGCCAGCAGCTTTACAGGGGGCACGAACACTGAAGCTTTCTTT. This yields the protein CASSFTGGTNTEAFF. The full variable domain, completed from the reference TRBV11-2 and TRBJ1-1 proteins outside the CDR3, reads EAGVAQSPRYKIIEKRQSVAFWCNPISGHATLYWYQQILGQGPKLLIQFQNNGVVDDSQLPKDRFSAERLKGVDSTLKIQPAKLEDSAVYLCASSFTGGTNTEAFFGQGTRLTVV.